This is a list of T cell receptor beta chains from one sample in a study of blood T cell repertoires in COVID-19. Generated by immunoSEQ multiplex PCR, the TCRdb table keeps only in-frame clones and is missing some. The sample lists under 300,000 clones; roughly 88% were seen once. What was sequenced was peripheral blood. The receptors stem from a man between 40 and 49 years old who had recovered from COVID-19. The CDR3 runs from the conserved cysteine through the conserved F or W. Each record gives: J gene, V gene, clone size, D gene, CDR3 protein, CDR3 DNA. The D gene is left open where the match is weak. The listing skips clone size in some rows; elsewhere it reads once, few, many or a size class.

TRBJ2-3	TRBV7-8	.	TRBD1	CASSSWTGSDTQYF	TGTGCCAGCAGCTCATGGACAGGGTCAGATACGCAGTATTTT
TRBJ2-3	TRBV30	.	.	CAWSPFTDTQYF	TGTGCCTGGAGTCCATTCACAGATACGCAGTATTTT
TRBJ1-6	TRBV5-1	once	TRBD1	CASSLDRGLSPLHF	TGCGCCAGCAGCTTGGACAGGGGATTGAGCCCCCTCCACTTT
TRBJ2-7	TRBV18	.	TRBD2	CASSPNPPGRFYYEQYF	TGTGCCAGCTCACCCAACCCTCCCGGGAGGTTTTACTACGAGCAGTACTTC
TRBJ1-1	TRBV7-9	.	.	CASSQTGGLNTEAFF	TGTGCCAGCAGCCAAACTGGAGGGCTGAACACTGAAGCTTTCTTT
TRBJ2-5	TRBV4-1	once	TRBD2	CASSQASGTSGETQYF	TGCGCCAGCAGCCAAGCCTCCGGGACTAGCGGAGAGACCCAGTACTTC
TRBJ2-5	TRBV6-2/TRBV6-3	.	.	CASSYPDLFQETQYF	TGTGCCAGCAGTTACCCCGACTTGTTCCAAGAGACCCAGTACTTC
TRBJ1-2	TRBV27	.	.	CASKDGATNGYTF	TGTGCCAGCAAAGACGGAGCCACTAATGGCTACACCTTC
TRBJ2-3	TRBV10-1	.	.	CASSERQGGTDTQYF	TGCGCCAGCAGTGAGAGGCAGGGGGGAACAGATACGCAGTATTTT
TRBJ2-3	TRBV30	.	TRBD2	CAWSVRRGGSTDTQYF	TGTGCCTGGAGTGTTAGGCGGGGGGGGAGCACAGATACGCAGTATTTT
TRBJ2-2	TRBV11-2	.	.	CASNRQGIAGELFF	TGTGCCAGCAACAGGCAGGGAATAGCCGGGGAGCTGTTTTTT
TRBJ1-5	TRBV5-6	.	.	CASSLGGLQDQPQHF	TGTGCCAGCAGCTTGGGGGGACTACAGGATCAGCCCCAGCATTTT
TRBJ2-3	TRBV6-4	.	.	CASSDFPGGTDTQYF	TGTGCCAGCAGTGACTTCCCAGGAGGGACAGATACGCAGTATTTT
TRBJ1-1	TRBV5-3	.	.	CARSPTQGENTEAFF	TGTGCCAGAAGCCCGACGCAGGGTGAAAACACTGAAGCTTTCTTT
TRBJ2-1	TRBV12-5	.	TRBD2	CASGSLREGGHNEQFF	TGTGCTAGTGGTTCCCTCCGGGAGGGGGGCCACAATGAGCAGTTCTTC
TRBJ1-1	TRBV6-4	.	.	CASSEERGTEAFF	TGTGCCAGCAGTGAGGAAAGGGGGACTGAAGCTTTCTTT
TRBJ2-3	TRBV7-2	.	TRBD2	CASSPGLAGGDTQYF	TGTGCCAGCAGCCCCGGACTAGCGGGAGGAGATACGCAGTATTTT
TRBJ2-3	TRBV6-5	.	TRBD1	CASSYVQGASTDTQYF	TGTGCCAGCAGTTACGTACAGGGGGCCAGCACAGATACGCAGTATTTT
TRBJ2-1	TRBV11-3	once	.	CASSLGRVNEQFF	TGTGCCAGCAGCTTAGGACGGGTCAATGAGCAGTTCTTC
TRBJ1-1	TRBV7-9	few	.	CASRPDRNTEAFF	TGTGCCAGCAGACCGGACAGGAACACTGAAGCTTTCTTT
TRBJ1-2	TRBV18	.	.	CASSPTGDYGYTF	TGTGCCAGCTCACCGACAGGAGACTATGGCTACACCTTC
TRBJ1-1	TRBV9	.	TRBD1	CASSETGQTQEAFF	TGTGCCAGCAGCGAGACGGGACAGACGCAGGAAGCTTTCTTT
TRBJ1-5	TRBV12-5	.	TRBD1	CASGRTGFNQPQHF	TGTGCTAGTGGGCGGACAGGGTTCAACCAGCCCCAGCATTTT
TRBJ1-4	TRBV19	.	TRBD1	CASSTGQTTNEKLFF	TGTGCCAGTAGCACGGGACAGACAACTAATGAAAAACTGTTTTTT
TRBJ1-5	TRBV19	once	TRBD1	CASRTLRTGGGQPQHF	TGTGCCAGTAGGACCCTAAGGACAGGGGGAGGGCAGCCCCAGCATTTT
TRBJ1-2	TRBV3-1/TRBV3-2	.	TRBD1	CASSGDRTPYGYTF	TGTGCCAGCAGCGGGGACAGGACCCCCTATGGCTACACCTTC
TRBJ2-5	TRBV7-9	.	.	CASSLREETQYF	TGTGCCAGCAGCTTAAGGGAGGAGACCCAGTACTTC
TRBJ1-2	TRBV19	few	.	CASSIPPAGMDYTF	TGTGCCAGTAGTATTCCTCCCGCGGGGATGGACTACACCTTC
TRBJ1-1	TRBV6-5	.	.	CASSYEPGQNTEAFF	TGTGCCAGCAGTTATGAACCGGGACAGAACACTGAAGCTTTCTTT
TRBJ2-5	TRBV7-8	.	.	CASSLAIAEETQYF	TGTGCCAGCAGCTTAGCGATAGCAGAAGAGACCCAGTACTTC
TRBJ2-2	TRBV19	.	TRBD2	CASKGTSGNTGELFF	TGTGCCAGTAAGGGGACTAGCGGTAACACCGGGGAGCTGTTTTTT
TRBJ2-2	TRBV13	.	.	CASSLGSGELFF	TGTGCCAGCAGCTTAGGGAGCGGGGAGCTGTTTTTT
TRBJ1-1	TRBV25-1	.	.	CASSDWRRNTEAFF	TGTGCCAGCAGTGATTGGCGGCGGAACACTGAAGCTTTCTTT
TRBJ2-1	TRBV7-2	.	TRBD2	CASSLWASGSAYEQFF	TGTGCCAGCAGCCTATGGGCTAGCGGGAGTGCCTATGAGCAGTTCTTC
TRBJ2-5	TRBV5-6	.	.	CASSLRSGETQYF	TGTGCCAGCAGCTTACGGTCAGGAGAGACCCAGTACTTC
TRBJ2-4	TRBV19	few	.	CASRPGHMKNIQYF	TGTGCCAGTAGGCCGGGACATATGAAAAACATTCAGTACTTC
TRBJ1-5	TRBV11-3	.	TRBD1	CASSPRTGGPQPQHF	TGTGCCAGCAGCCCACGGACAGGGGGCCCTCAGCCCCAGCATTTT
TRBJ2-2	TRBV11-2	.	.	CASSYLTQNTGELFF	TGTGCCAGCAGCTACCTGACACAGAACACCGGGGAGCTGTTTTTT
TRBJ1-1	TRBV2	.	.	CASSVGAWNTEAFF	TGTGCCAGCAGTGTAGGGGCCTGGAACACTGAAGCTTTCTTT
TRBJ1-5	TRBV2	.	.	CASKAGTSNQPQHF	TGTGCCAGCAAGGCGGGCACTAGCAATCAGCCCCAGCATTTT
TRBJ2-3	TRBV27	once	.	CASSRNRVVQDTQYF	TGTGCCAGCAGCCGAAACAGAGTTGTACAAGATACGCAGTATTTT
TRBJ1-1	TRBV19	.	.	CASSIGTEARDTEAFF	TGTGCCAGTAGTATAGGGACAGAAGCTAGAGACACTGAAGCTTTCTTT
TRBJ2-3	TRBV5-1	.	TRBD2	CASSVLAGADTQYF	TGCGCCAGCAGCGTACTAGCGGGAGCCGATACGCAGTATTTT
TRBJ1-4	TRBV9	.	.	CASSVGGLNEKLFF	TGTGCCAGCAGCGTAGGGGGGCTAAATGAAAAACTGTTTTTT
TRBJ1-1	TRBV11-3	.	.	CASSLGGEAFF	TGTGCCAGCAGCTTGGGAGGAGAAGCTTTCTTT
TRBJ1-1	TRBV19	few	.	CASSMRGGMVEAFF	TGTGCCAGTAGTATGAGGGGGGGAATGGTTGAAGCTTTCTTT
TRBJ2-3	TRBV19	.	TRBD2	CASSMGDGRGDTQYF	TGTGCCAGTAGTATGGGTGACGGGAGGGGTGATACGCAGTATTTT
TRBJ1-2	TRBV5-4	.	.	CASSLVSGTNYGYTF	TGTGCCAGCAGCTTGGTGTCGGGAACTAACTATGGCTACACCTTC
TRBJ1-2	TRBV19	.	.	CASSAQGTNYGYTF	TGTGCCAGTAGTGCTCAGGGGACTAACTATGGCTACACCTTC
TRBJ1-5	TRBV19	.	TRBD1	CASSRDRVGGGQPQHF	TGTGCCAGTAGCCGGGACAGGGTCGGGGGAGGTCAGCCCCAGCATTTT
TRBJ2-3	TRBV7-2	.	.	CASSFLGLASTDTQYF	TGTGCCAGCAGCTTTCTTGGGCTAGCGAGCACAGATACGCAGTATTTT
TRBJ1-1	TRBV5-4	.	TRBD1	CASSLEGTGLNTEAFF	TGTGCCAGCAGCTTGGAAGGGACAGGCCTGAACACTGAAGCTTTCTTT
TRBJ2-6	TRBV6-6	.	TRBD1	CASSRRSQGTGYSGANVLTF	TGTGCCAGCAGCCGTCGTTCCCAGGGGACAGGATACTCTGGGGCCAACGTCCTGACTTTC
TRBJ1-2	TRBV19	.	.	CASRAITTQGNYGYTF	TGTGCCAGTAGGGCGATAACAACTCAGGGTAACTATGGCTACACCTTC
TRBJ2-7	TRBV10-3	.	TRBD2	CAISGGGIYEQYF	TGTGCCATCAGCGGGGGAGGGATATACGAGCAGTACTTC
TRBJ2-4	TRBV12-3/TRBV12-4	.	.	CASSPQGSIQYF	TGTGCCAGCAGTCCACAGGGCTCCATTCAGTACTTC
TRBJ2-3	TRBV29-1	.	.	CSVELTGEWTDTQYF	TGCAGCGTTGAACTGACCGGAGAATGGACAGATACGCAGTATTTT
TRBJ1-5	TRBV6-6	.	TRBD1	CASSYNSGGAQHF	TGTGCCAGCAGTTACAACTCAGGGGGAGCCCAGCATTTT